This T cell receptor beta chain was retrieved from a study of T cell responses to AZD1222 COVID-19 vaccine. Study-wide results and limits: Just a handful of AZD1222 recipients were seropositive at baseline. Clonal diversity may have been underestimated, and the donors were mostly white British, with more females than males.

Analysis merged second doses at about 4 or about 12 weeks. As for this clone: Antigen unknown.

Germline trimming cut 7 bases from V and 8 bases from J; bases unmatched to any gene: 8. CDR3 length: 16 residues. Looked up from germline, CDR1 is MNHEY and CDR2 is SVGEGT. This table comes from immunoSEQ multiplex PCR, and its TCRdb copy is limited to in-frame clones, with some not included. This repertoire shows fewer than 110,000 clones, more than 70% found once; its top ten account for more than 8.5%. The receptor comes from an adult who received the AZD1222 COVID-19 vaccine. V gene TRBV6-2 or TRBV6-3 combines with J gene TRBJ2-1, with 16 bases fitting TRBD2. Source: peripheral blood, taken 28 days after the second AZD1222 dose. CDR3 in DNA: TGTGCCAGCAACCCAGGGACTAGCGGGAGGGCCGATGAGCAGTTCTTC. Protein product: CASNPGTSGRADEQFF.